This TCR beta chain stems from a study of cytomegalovirus exposure and HLA in healthy donors. The sample holds a few counts of this clone. Its target is not known. PCR employed 60 Vbeta and 13 Jbeta primers. Profiling relied on immunoSEQ multiplex PCR, and the TCRdb table lists in-frame clones only, not all of them. This repertoire shows about 120,000 clones, around four fifths found once; its top ten account for approximately 1.8%. V shed 3 bases and J shed 9 bases, with 21 bases lying between them. The CDR3 has 16 amino acids. Germline CDR1 LGHNA, CDR2 YSLEER. Study-wide results and caveats: Researchers catalogued roughly 150 TCR beta chains as cytomegalovirus-associated. Earlier analysis yielded a pattern in which most TCR beta V segments were productive about 90% or about 30% of the time. According to reports, the classifier identified cytomegalovirus status with high specificity and sensitivity.

Each donor's status was that of a healthy bone marrow donor. The gene calls are TRBV4-3 and TRBJ2-4; D not resolved. Sequences were obtained from PBMCs. The receptor was derived from a man aged 40-49 years in good health and CMV-seronegative. The CDR3 bases are TGCGCCAGCAGCCAGCAACTCACCGGGTTTCAAGGCATTCAGTACTTC. This translates into CASSQQLTGFQGIQYF.